What follows are 16 T cell receptor beta chains derived from one specimen sequenced in a study of shared clonotypes between healthy human individuals (dated by TCRdb to 2020 to 2021). CD8 naive samples were obtained by positive selection for CCR7 among CD45RO-negative cells, yielding a CD45RA+CCR7+ population from which TemRA cells were excluded. Library preparation was by the immunoSEQ multiplex PCR assay. Sourced from immuneACCESS, this table was stored by TCRdb with only in-frame sequences that have V and J called. A share of the clones is absent; for the studies checked, an unresolved V gene accounts for under half, and the remainder has no known explanation. Recorded for this sample are approximately 2,000,000 clones; approximately 92% of them occurred a single time. The ten largest make up around 1.7% of the sample. Sequenced sample: naive CD8+ T cells from PBMCs. The sample's cell subset or site, from its label and the paper: CD45RA+CCR7+. The origin of the receptors is a man younger than 35 in good health. Some clones in this sample may be carry-over from other donors' samples.

This clone was counted between two and nine times. Other DNA sequences in the sample encode the same CDR3. This chain links TRBV25-1 with TRBJ1-1, with D possibly being TRBD1 (5 bases). Per the germline V gene, CDR1 is MGHDK and CDR2 is SYGVNS. V was pared by 1 base and J by 5 bases, with 5 bases between. The CDR3 sequence is 12 residues long. The CDR3 sequence is CASSEWGTEAFF. The CDR3 region has the DNA TGTGCCAGCAGTGAATGGGGGACTGAAGCTTTCTTT.

The V gene is TRBV9, the J gene TRBJ2-7, with a possible D match to TRBD1 (5 bases). V was cut by 0 bases and J by 0 bases, with 10 bases left in between. Germline lookup yields CDR1 SGDLS and CDR2 YYNGEE. The length of the CDR3 is 15 residues. CDR3 coding DNA: TGTGCCAGCAGCGTAGCTCCGCAGGGCTCCTACGAGCAGTACTTC. Residues: CASSVAPQGSYEQYF. Filled out from reference TRBV9 and TRBJ2-7, the complete variable domain reads DSGVTQTPKHLITATGQRVTLRCSPRSGDLSVYWYQQSLDQGLQFLIQYYNGEERAKGNILERFSAQQFPDLHSELNLSSLELGDSALYFCASSVAPQGSYEQYFGPGTRLTVT.

V gene TRBV28 combines with J gene TRBJ1-1, with 7 positions matching TRBD1. The CDR3 totals 17 residues. Germline V gene data show CDR1 as MDHEN and CDR2 as SYDVKM. The V gene end was trimmed by 1 base and the J gene end by 0 bases; junction bases not matched to a gene: 8. The chain's CDR3 is CASSLSIPDRMNTEAFF. DNA for the CDR3: TGTGCCAGCAGTTTATCAATCCCGGACAGGATGAACACTGAAGCTTTCTTT. Full variable domain (missing parts from reference TRBV28 and TRBJ1-1): DVKVTQSSRYLVKRTGEKVFLECVQDMDHENMFWYRQDPGLGLRLIYFSYDVKMKEKGDIPEGYSVSREKKERFSLILESASTNQTSMYLCASSLSIPDRMNTEAFFGQGTRLTVV.

This clone appeared a single time. The chain recombines TRBV5-1 with TRBJ2-7; 7 bases map to TRBD2. V gave up 0 bases and J gave up 9 bases; unmatched junction bases: 12. Germline V lookup: CDR1 SGHRS, CDR2 YFSETQ. CDR3 length: 15 amino acids. This CDR3 reads CASSLASSGVLPQYF. The CDR3 region has the DNA TGCGCCAGCAGCTTGGCGTCTAGCGGTGTACTTCCGCAGTACTTC.

Comment on this clone: Other DNA variants within this sample encode the same CDR3. Here the CDR3 DNA reads TGTGCCAGCAGTTTATGGGGGGGTCAGCCCCAGCATTTT. As protein: CASSLWGGQPQHF. The rearrangement links TRBV27 to TRBJ1-5; tentatively, D is TRBD1 (5 bases). This CDR3 region has 13 residues. The V end was cut by 1 base, the J end by 6 bases, with 7 bases between. The germline gives CDR1 MNHEY, CDR2 SMNVEV (reference sequence).

The V call is TRBV7-6, the J call TRBJ2-1; no clear D. Trimming cost V 5 bases and J 10 bases, with 12 bases left between them. Germline V gene lookup returns CDR1 SGHVS and CDR2 FNYEAQ. CDR3 length equals 12 residues. CDR3 coding DNA: TGTGCCAGCAGCCTTGGGTCCTCAGAGCAGTTCTTC. It codes for CASSLGSSEQFF.

The chain is built from TRBV15 and TRBJ1-1; possible D gene TRBD1, 6 bases. This CDR3 comprises 14 residues. Trimming took 5 bases from V and 3 from J, leaving 13 bases between them. Germline V gives CDR1 LNHNV, CDR2 YYDKDF (reference sequence). In DNA form, the CDR3 reads TGTGCCACCAGCGGCTGGGGGCTGGACACTGAAGCTTTCTTT. It translates to CATSGWGLDTEAFF.

About this clone itself: Other DNA sequences in this sample translate to the same CDR3. The chain joins TRBV27 to TRBJ2-2; TRBD2 matches 9 bases. The junction had 3 bases not matched to a gene; V was cut back by 6 bases and J by 4 bases. Per the germline V gene, CDR1 is MNHEY and CDR2 is SMNVEV (reference sequence). This CDR3 spans 14 amino acids. The CDR3 sequence is CASRLAGFTGELFF. The CDR3 bases are TGTGCCAGCAGACTAGCGGGCTTCACCGGGGAGCTGTTTTTT.

The chain joins TRBV28 to TRBJ1-1; D is unclear. Germline V CDR1 and CDR2: MDHEN, SYDVKM. V dropped 2 bases and J dropped 4 bases, with 14 bases sitting between them. The CDR3 is 15 amino acids. The CDR3 loop is CASSLEAGWSTEAFF. CDR3 coding DNA: TGTGCCAGCAGTTTAGAAGCGGGTTGGAGCACTGAAGCTTTCTTT. Full variable domain (remainder filled in from reference TRBV28 and TRBJ1-1): DVKVTQSSRYLVKRTGEKVFLECVQDMDHENMFWYRQDPGLGLRLIYFSYDVKMKEKGDIPEGYSVSREKKERFSLILESASTNQTSMYLCASSLEAGWSTEAFFGQGTRLTVV.

The chain recombines TRBV15 with TRBJ1-4; D gene unclear. Germline V gene data show CDR1 as LNHNV and CDR2 as YYDKDF (reference sequence). The length of the CDR3 is 16 residues. V was pared by 1 base and J by 0 bases, with 9 bases between. DNA for the CDR3: TGTGCCACCAGCAGAGGCCAGTACGCAACTAATGAAAAACTGTTTTTT. The encoded protein is CATSRGQYATNEKLFF.

V is TRBV13 and J is TRBJ2-7, with D tentatively TRBD1 (5 bases). The V end was cut by 5 bases, the J end by 4 bases, with 9 bases between. The CDR3 length is 12 residues. In germline, CDR1 is PRHDT, CDR2 FYEKMQ (reference sequence). The DNA of the CDR3 is TGTGCCAGCAGCCCAGGGAATTACGAGCAGTACTTC. Residues: CASSPGNYEQYF.

This chain links TRBV28 with TRBJ1-2, with a possible D match to TRBD1 (5 bases). Germline V gives CDR1 MDHEN, CDR2 SYDVKM. V lost 6 bases, J lost 6 bases, and 14 bases lay in between. This CDR3 is built from 13 residues. CDR3 protein: CASSPGGKDGYTF. CDR3 nucleotide sequence: TGTGCCAGCAGCCCCGGGGGGAAGGATGGCTACACCTTC.

The V call is TRBV29-1, the J call TRBJ2-3; TRBD2 agrees at 11 bases. There are 17 residues in the CDR3. Per germline, CDR1 SQVTM and CDR2 ANQGSEA. The trim removed 2 bases at V and 4 bases at J, leaving 11 bases unmatched. The CDR3 spells CSVEFPLAGGLSDTQYF. As DNA, the CDR3 is TGCAGCGTTGAATTCCCCTTAGCGGGAGGGCTGTCAGATACGCAGTATTTT.

The chain joins TRBV19 to TRBJ2-1; TRBD2 agrees at 9 bases. V lost 3 bases to trimming and J lost 6 bases; unmatched junction nucleotides: 0. This CDR3 region has 13 residues. CDR1 and CDR2 (germline): LNHDA, SQIVND (reference sequence). The CDR3 is CASSMGLANEQFF. DNA for the CDR3: TGTGCCAGTAGTATGGGACTAGCCAATGAGCAGTTCTTC.

The V call is TRBV28, the J call TRBJ2-7, with 7 bases that match TRBD1. CDR3 size: 13 residues. Germline trimming cut 6 bases from V and 3 bases from J; bases unmatched to any gene: 5. Germline V gene lookup returns CDR1 MDHEN and CDR2 SYDVKM. This chain's CDR3 is CASSDRASYEQYF. The CDR3 nucleotides read TGTGCCAGCAGCGACAGGGCAAGCTACGAGCAGTACTTC.

V gene TRBV14 combines with J gene TRBJ1-5; no clear D gene. Trimming shortened V by 0 bases and J by 1 base, and 16 bases separated the two germline ends. The V gene's germline CDR1 is SGHDN and CDR2 FVKESK. The length of the CDR3 is 18 residues. In DNA form, the CDR3 reads TGTGCCAGCAGCCAAGAAAGGTCCACCCGAGGCAGCAATCAGCCCCAGCATTTT. Translation: CASSQERSTRGSNQPQHF.